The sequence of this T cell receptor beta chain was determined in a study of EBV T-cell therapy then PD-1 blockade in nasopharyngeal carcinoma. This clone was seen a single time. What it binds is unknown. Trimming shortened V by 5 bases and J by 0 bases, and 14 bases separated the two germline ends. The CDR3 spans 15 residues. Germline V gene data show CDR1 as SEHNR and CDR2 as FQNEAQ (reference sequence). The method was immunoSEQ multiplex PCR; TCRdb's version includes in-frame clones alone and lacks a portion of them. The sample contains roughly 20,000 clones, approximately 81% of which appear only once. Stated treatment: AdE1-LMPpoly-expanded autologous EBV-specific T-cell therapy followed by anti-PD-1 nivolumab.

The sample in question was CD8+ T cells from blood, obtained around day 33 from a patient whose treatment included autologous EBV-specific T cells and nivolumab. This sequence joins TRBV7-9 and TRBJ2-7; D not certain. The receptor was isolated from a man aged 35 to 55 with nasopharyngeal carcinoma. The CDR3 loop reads CASSPPLHSSYEQYF. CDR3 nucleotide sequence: TGTGCCAGCAGCCCGCCGCTACATAGCTCCTACGAGCAGTACTTC.